This note documents a single TCR beta chain sequence. The sample is drawn from a study of blood T cell repertoires in COVID-19. Across the study: Donors in the United States, Italy and Spain gave samples during acute or convalescent COVID-19.

Per the original data handling: Reference gene primer amplification gave estimated nucleated cell counts. Only in-frame clones appear in the TCRdb table, and some are missing; sequencing was by immunoSEQ multiplex PCR. The V and J calls and clone size come from that table; D and trimming were worked out from the DNA. The sample contains 90,000 to 120,000 clones, 75% to 95% of which appear only once. The CDR3 covers 14 residues. J lost 3 bases, V lost 1 base, and 2 bases had no gene match. CDR1 is LNHDA, CDR2 SQIVND, per germline (reference sequence). This chain links TRBV19 with TRBJ2-5; 7 bases fit TRBD2. The sequence was collected from a woman in her thirties with acute or convalescent COVID-19. Input material: peripheral blood. CDR3 in amino acids: CASSIGLAEETQYF. CDR3 nucleotides: TGTGCCAGTAGTATAGGACTAGCAGAAGAGACCCAGTACTTC.